This T cell receptor (beta chain) was documented in a study of blood T cell repertoires in COVID-19. Study background: Acute and convalescent COVID-19 samples came from the United States, Italy and Spain. From T cells, B-cell-depleted T cells, or PBMCs came the material, which was cDNA or gDNA.

Original analysis: Reference gene primer amplification gave nucleated cell count estimates. Assay used: immunoSEQ multiplex PCR; TCRdb lists only in-frame clones, some missing. V and J calls and clone size are as listed in that table; D and trimming were resolved from the DNA. The table records approximately 57,000 clones, about 86% of them present only once. Germline CDR1 is SGHTA and CDR2 is FQGTGA. After removal of 0 bases from V and 4 bases from J, the junction contained 4 bases not matched to a gene. The CDR3 covers 15 residues. This clone was observed a single time. The rearrangement links TRBV7-3 to TRBJ2-5; 8 bases align to TRBD2. Sequenced material: peripheral blood. This TCR was sampled from a man aged 45-65 years with acute or convalescent COVID-19. The CDR3 sequence is CASSLTRTSPETQYF. The CDR3 DNA follows: TGTGCCAGCAGCTTAACGAGGACTAGCCCAGAGACCCAGTACTTC.